The present T cell receptor beta chain was sequenced within a study of metastatic and nonmetastatic thyroid tumors. Background on the study: Malignant thyroid and benign thyroid patients provided blood and tumor or nodule tissue whose repertoires were compared.

Study-wide findings and caveats: Reportedly, malignant thyroid tumors had significantly higher TCR beta diversity than benign nodules, in blood and tumor.

There are 17 residues in the CDR3. The J segment lost 3 bases and the V segment lost 4 bases, leaving 4 bases of the junction unmatched. The V gene's germline CDR1 is WNHNN and CDR2 SYGVQD (reference sequence). In the study's own analysis: What underpinned the distant-metastasis classifier for papillary thyroid cancer was the set of CDR3 differences across clinicopathological groups. TCRdb re-analyzed the PCR reads through MiXCR. TCRdb, not the original authors, processed these V and J calls. The table records about 19,000 clones, about 33% of them present only once. There are a few counts of this clone. What it recognizes is unknown. All patients reached thyroid surgery having received no treatment beforehand.

The chain carries TRBV10-1 and TRBJ2-1; 15 bases map to TRBD2. Input material: tumor tissue. This sequence originates from a male donor with papillary thyroid cancer or a benign thyroid nodule (not recorded which). Some clones in this sample may be carry-over from other donors' samples. The CDR3 sequence is CASSGGLAGGFYNEQFF. In nucleotides, the CDR3 is TGCGCCAGCAGTGGCGGACTAGCGGGAGGGTTCTACAATGAGCAGTTCTTC.